This is a list of T cell receptor beta chains from one sample in a study of blood T cell repertoires in COVID-19. The table came from immunoSEQ multiplex PCR; TCRdb's copy has only in-frame clones and leaves some out. The sample has over 200,000 clones; 83% are singletons. The source material was peripheral blood. These receptors all stem from a woman aged 40 to 55 with active or convalescent COVID-19. CDR3s include the opening cysteine and the closing phenylalanine or tryptophan. The D gene is left open where the match is weak. Only some rows state a clone size, as once, few, many or a class for expanded clones.

j_call clone_size d_call v_call cdr3_aa cdr3_nt
TRBJ2-7 - TRBD1 TRBV2 CASKRTATGGYEQYF TGTGCCAGTAAACGGACGGCGACAGGGGGCTACGAGCAGTACTTC
TRBJ1-2 - - TRBV7-9 CASSLKSGSPSSTF TGTGCCAGCAGCTTAAAATCCGGGTCACCCTCGAGCACCTTC
TRBJ2-3 - - TRBV7-2 CASSAAGFDTDTQYF TGTGCCAGCAGCGCGGCGGGGTTCGACACAGATACGCAGTATTTT
TRBJ2-7 - - TRBV13 CASSRAGHPDSYEQYF TGTGCCAGCAGCAGAGCCGGACACCCCGACTCCTACGAGCAGTACTTC
TRBJ1-2 - - TRBV5-4 CASSLSTGRHYGYTF TGTGCCAGCAGCTTGTCCACAGGTCGGCACTATGGCTACACCTTC
TRBJ2-2 - TRBD2 TRBV4-2 CASSQELAGGPGELFF TGTGCCAGCAGCCAAGAACTAGCGGGGGGGCCCGGGGAGCTGTTTTTT
TRBJ2-3 - TRBD2 TRBV27 CASSLGLAGGNTQYF TGTGCCAGCAGTTTGGGACTAGCGGGGGGGAATACGCAGTATTTT
TRBJ2-6 - - TRBV5-1 CASSLVGAPGANVLTF TGCGCCAGCAGCTTAGTTGGGGCCCCTGGGGCCAACGTCCTGACTTTC
TRBJ1-5 - TRBD1 TRBV10-3 CAATQGAGQPQHF TGTGCCGCAACCCAGGGGGCAGGTCAGCCCCAGCATTTT
TRBJ2-7 - TRBD2 TRBV19 CASSTLGLGHEQYF TGTGCCAGTAGTACTCTGGGACTAGGCCACGAGCAGTACTTC
TRBJ2-4 - - TRBV7-2 CASSAGDIQYF TGTGCCAGCAGCGCCGGAGACATTCAGTACTTC
TRBJ1-1 - TRBD1 TRBV30 CAWSRDRVTEAFF TGTGCCTGGAGTCGGGACAGAGTGACTGAAGCTTTCTTT
TRBJ2-2 - - TRBV6-6 CASSYSGGLNTGELFF TGTGCCAGCAGTTACAGCGGCGGTCTGAACACCGGGGAGCTGTTTTTT
TRBJ2-5 - TRBD2 TRBV30 CAWRTGGETQYF TGTGCCTGGAGAACGGGGGGAGAGACCCAGTACTTC
TRBJ1-1 once TRBD1 TRBV19 CASSPLTGVGTEAFF TGTGCCAGTAGCCCTCTCACAGGGGTAGGGACTGAAGCTTTCTTT
TRBJ1-2 - TRBD1 TRBV24-1 CATSDARTGFYGYTF TGTGCCACCAGTGATGCCCGGACAGGGTTCTATGGCTACACCTTC
TRBJ2-3 once - TRBV11-3 CASSPRGSFQYF TGTGCCAGCAGCCCAAGAGGGTCTTTCCAGTATTTT
TRBJ2-5 - TRBD2 TRBV27 CASSLSGSPSGGKKTQYF TGTGCCAGCAGTTTATCGGGTTCCCCTAGCGGGGGAAAAAAGACCCAGTACTTC
TRBJ1-4 - - TRBV7-9 CASSLADRLYEKLFF TGTGCCAGCAGCTTAGCGGACAGACTTTATGAAAAACTGTTTTTT
TRBJ1-5 - - TRBV4-3 CASSQNVRVDQPQHF TGCGCCAGCAGCCAGAATGTCAGGGTTGATCAGCCCCAGCATTTT
TRBJ2-7 few TRBD1 TRBV30 CAWGWTPGTGPYEQYF TGTGCCTGGGGTTGGACCCCCGGGACAGGGCCCTACGAGCAGTACTTC
TRBJ1-1 - - TRBV7-9 CASSFNTRRTEAFF TGTGCCAGCAGCTTCAACACTAGGCGGACTGAAGCTTTCTTT
TRBJ2-7 - TRBD1 TRBV12-3/TRBV12-4 CASTVDRVGEQYF TGTGCCAGCACCGTTGACAGGGTTGGCGAGCAGTACTTC
TRBJ1-2 - TRBD1 TRBV5-6 CASSPGTGGFYGYTF TGTGCCAGCAGCCCCGGGACAGGGGGCTTCTATGGCTACACCTTC
TRBJ2-3 - TRBD2 TRBV11-3 CASSSRTSGRTADTQYF TGTGCCAGCAGCTCCCGGACTAGCGGGAGGACAGCAGATACGCAGTATTTT
TRBJ2-7 - TRBD2 TRBV2 CASSGWGGRGAVNLHEQYF TGTGCCAGCAGTGGTTGGGGCGGGCGGGGGGCTGTCAATCTCCACGAGCAGTACTTC
TRBJ1-2 - - TRBV9 CASSVDSNYGYTF TGTGCCAGCAGCGTAGACAGTAACTATGGCTACACCTTC
TRBJ1-5 - - TRBV19 CASSIDQDQPQHF TGTGCCAGTAGTATAGATCAGGATCAGCCCCAGCATTTT
TRBJ1-5 - TRBD1 TRBV28 CASSPDRVYQPQHF TGTGCCAGCAGCCCGGACAGGGTCTATCAGCCCCAGCATTTT
TRBJ1-3 - TRBD1 TRBV4-3 CASSPTGGDGNTIYF TGCGCCAGCAGCCCAACAGGGGGCGATGGAAACACCATATATTTT
TRBJ2-2 few - TRBV27 CASSQYSHFGTGELFF TGTGCCAGCAGTCAATATTCCCACTTCGGGACCGGGGAGCTGTTTTTT
TRBJ2-7 - TRBD1 TRBV28 CASSTGGPYEQYF TGTGCCAGCAGTACAGGGGGCCCCTACGAGCAGTACTTC
TRBJ2-3 - - TRBV7-3 CASSLARGADTQYF TGTGCCAGCAGCTTAGCCAGGGGCGCAGATACGCAGTATTTT
TRBJ1-1 - - TRBV5-5 CASSSTVGLNTEAFF TGTGCCAGCAGCTCGACAGTAGGTCTGAACACTGAAGCTTTCTTT
TRBJ2-1 once - TRBV7-2 CASSSLPGKQFF TGTGCCAGCAGCTCCTTACCCGGGAAACAGTTCTTC
TRBJ1-5 once - TRBV6-5 CASSPLVNQPQHF TGTGCCAGCAGCCCACTGGTCAATCAGCCCCAGCATTTT
TRBJ2-5 once - TRBV7-2 CASTQVIQETQYF TGTGCCTCTACTCAGGTGATTCAAGAGACCCAGTACTTC
TRBJ1-3 - - TRBV25-1 CASSESGGSGVGNTIYF TGTGCCAGCAGTGAATCGGGCGGATCCGGGGTTGGAAACACCATATATTTT
TRBJ1-5 - - TRBV19 CASSIWGVSNQPQHF TGTGCCAGTAGTATCTGGGGGGTCTCCAATCAGCCCCAGCATTTT
TRBJ2-6 - TRBD1 TRBV6-6 CASTEQGIGANVLTF TGTGCCAGCACCGAACAGGGGATTGGGGCCAACGTCCTGACTTTC
TRBJ1-2 once TRBD1 TRBV27 CASSRQGMRGYTF TGTGCCAGCAGTCGACAGGGGATGCGTGGCTACACCTTC
TRBJ1-5 - - TRBV6-1 CASSEVGRGSSNQPQHF TGTGCCAGCAGTGAAGTCGGCCGCGGATCTAGCAATCAGCCCCAGCATTTT
TRBJ1-3 - - TRBV6-5 CASLAVRNTIYF TGTGCCAGCCTCGCTGTGCGGAACACCATATATTTT
TRBJ2-7 once TRBD1 TRBV6-2/TRBV6-3 CASSPPGQSSYEQYF TGTGCCAGCAGCCCCCCGGGACAGAGCTCCTACGAGCAGTACTTC
TRBJ2-2 - - TRBV27 CASSSANTGELFF TGTGCCAGCAGTTCCGCGAACACCGGGGAGCTGTTTTTT
TRBJ1-6 - - TRBV27 CASSTEGVYNSPLHF TGTGCCAGCAGTACGGAAGGGGTTTATAATTCACCCCTCCACTTT
TRBJ2-2 - TRBD1 TRBV2 CASSKPQGGRYTGELFF TGTGCCAGCAGTAAACCACAGGGGGGTCGTTACACCGGGGAGCTGTTTTTT
TRBJ2-3 - - TRBV18 CASSPNAATDTQYF TGTGCCAGCTCACCAAACGCGGCGACAGATACGCAGTATTTT
TRBJ2-7 - TRBD1 TRBV6-6 CASSYRTGAASYEQYF TGTGCCAGCAGTTACCGGACAGGGGCGGCCTCCTACGAGCAGTACTTC
TRBJ1-6 - - TRBV28 CASRQDVDSPLHF TGTGCCAGCAGGCAGGATGTGGATTCACCCCTCCACTTT
TRBJ1-1 few TRBD1 TRBV18 CASSQGANTEAFF TGTGCCAGCTCACAGGGGGCGAACACTGAAGCTTTCTTT
TRBJ2-5 - - TRBV18 CASSPNNQETQYF TGTGCCAGCTCACCAAACAACCAAGAGACCCAGTACTTC
TRBJ1-1 - - TRBV27 CASIRGGTEAFF TGTGCCAGCATCCGTGGAGGCACTGAAGCTTTCTTT
TRBJ1-1 few TRBD1 TRBV5-1 CASSLGQGGTEAFF TGCGCCAGCAGCCTCGGACAGGGTGGCACTGAAGCTTTCTTT
TRBJ1-4 once TRBD1 TRBV5-1 CASSPDRGGINEKLFF TGCGCCAGCAGCCCCGACAGGGGAGGAATAAATGAAAAACTGTTTTTT
TRBJ1-4 once TRBD1 TRBV11-3 CASSFRLGTEYELFF TGTGCCAGCAGCTTTCGTTTAGGGACAGAGTATGAACTGTTTTTT
TRBJ1-3 - TRBD1 TRBV11-3 CASSLLPRDRGLFGNTIYF TGTGCCAGCAGCTTACTCCCCCGGGACAGGGGGCTATTTGGAAACACCATATATTTT
TRBJ2-5 - - TRBV15 CATSNREPRLETQYF TGTGCCACCAGCAACCGGGAGCCAAGGTTGGAGACCCAGTACTTC
TRBJ1-6 - TRBD1 TRBV6-5 CATREGARGPLHF TGTGCCACCCGGGAGGGGGCGCGTGGACCCCTCCACTTT